This TCR beta chain was identified during a study of multiple sclerosis patients with progressive multifocal leukoencephalopathy. Some clones are missing from TCRdb's copy, which holds only in-frame ones; the method was immunoSEQ multiplex PCR. Of 30,000 or so clones listed, about 88% are singletons. Study-wide findings and caveats: Less diverse TRB repertoires were suggested in most PML patients. No common TRBV or TRBJ usage or pairing appeared at PML.

Described time point: time of PML onset. Of note for this clone: The antigen is unknown.

Trimming took off 6 bases at V and 2 bases at J, with 5 bases between the two ends. CDR3 length: 13 amino acids. Per germline, CDR1 SEHNR and CDR2 FQNEAQ (reference sequence). Specimen: PBMCs, collected from a patient treated with natalizumab. This sequence originates from a human donor with progressive multifocal leukoencephalopathy. V gene TRBV7-9 combines with J gene TRBJ2-6, with no clear D. The CDR3 bases are TGTGCCAGCAGTCCCACTGGGGCCAACGTCCTGACTTTC. Its protein product is CASSPTGANVLTF. Drawing the rest from reference TRBV7-9 and TRBJ2-6, the complete variable domain is DTGVSQNPRHKITKRGQNVTFRCDPISEHNRLYWYRQTLGQGPEFLTYFQNEAQLEKSRLLSDRFSAERPKGSFSTLEIQRTEQGDSAMYLCASSPTGANVLTFGAGSRLTVL.